This T cell receptor (beta chain) is drawn from a study of blood T cell repertoires in COVID-19. Study context: The United States, Italy and Spain supplied acute and convalescent COVID-19 samples. Nucleic acid was either cDNA or gDNA, and it came from T cells, B-cell-depleted T cells, or PBMCs.

Per the original methods: How many nucleated cells were present was estimated from reference gene primer amplification. Clones were sequenced by immunoSEQ multiplex PCR, and TCRdb holds only the in-frame ones, with some missing. V, J and clone size reflect that table, while D and trimming were determined from the DNA. Counted here are approximately 350,000 clones, roughly 90% occurring once; the ten biggest clones make up 0.95% to 1.5%. The sample comprised peripheral blood. This TCR was sampled from a man aged 40-50 years with acute or convalescent COVID-19.

The CDR3 bases are TGTGCCACCAGTGACCACCGACAGGGATTTAACTATGGCTACACCTTC. Protein: CATSDHRQGFNYGYTF. V gene TRBV24-1 combines with J gene TRBJ1-2, with 7 bases lining up with TRBD1. The ends lost 4 bases at V and 1 base at J; junction bases unmatched: 8. The CDR3 has 16 amino acids. Germline V gene data show CDR1 as KGHDR and CDR2 as SFDVKD.